These T cell receptor beta chains were read from a single sample in a study of T cells in Graves' hyperthyroidism and ophthalmopathy. TCRdb recomputed calls from the multiplex PCR reads with MiXCR, one row per CDR3 protein. The sample lists 200,000 to 250,000 distinct CDR3 sequences, 17% seen once, with approximately 56% in the top ten. Material for sequencing was blood. The receptors were gathered from a woman between 45 and 65 years old with Graves' hyperthyroidism. Each CDR3 is given with its conserved first and last residue. A D gene is named only where the DNA matches it firmly. A clone size is listed for some rows: how often the clone was seen (once, few, many), or a class if it is expanded.

j_gene: TRBJ2-7
d_gene: TRBD1
abundance: .
v_gene: TRBV10-3
CDR3nt: TGTGCCATCAGCCAAGGGAAACAGGGGGCTTACGAGCAGTACTTC
CDR3aa: CAISQGKQGAYEQYF

j_gene: TRBJ2-2
d_gene: TRBD2
abundance: .
v_gene: TRBV6-1
CDR3nt: TGTGCCAGCAGTGTGGGACTAGCGGGAGTTCCGAACACCGGGGAGCTGTTTTTT
CDR3aa: CASSVGLAGVPNTGELFF

j_gene: TRBJ1-5
d_gene: .
abundance: many
v_gene: TRBV2
CDR3nt: TGTGCCAGCAGTGATCGGACAGTCAGTCAGCCCCAGCATTTT
CDR3aa: CASSDRTVSQPQHF

j_gene: TRBJ1-5
d_gene: .
abundance: many
v_gene: TRBV20-1
CDR3nt: TGCAGTGCTAGAGATTCCCAGGGGAATCATCAGCCCCAGCATTTT
CDR3aa: CSARDSQGNHQPQHF

j_gene: TRBJ2-7
d_gene: TRBD1
abundance: many
v_gene: TRBV29-1
CDR3nt: TGCAGCGTATGCCCCGGGACAGGGGGTCTATACGAGCAGTACTTC
CDR3aa: CSVCPGTGGLYEQYF

j_gene: TRBJ1-1
d_gene: .
abundance: many
v_gene: TRBV5-1
CDR3nt: TGCGCCAGCATGGAGGGCCCGAACACTGAAGCTTTCTTT
CDR3aa: CASMEGPNTEAFF

j_gene: TRBJ2-1
d_gene: .
abundance: many
v_gene: TRBV2
CDR3nt: TGTGCCAGATCACTAGTAAGTGAGCAGTTCTTC
CDR3aa: CARSLVSEQFF

j_gene: TRBJ2-2
d_gene: TRBD2
abundance: .
v_gene: TRBV5-1
CDR3nt: TGCGCCAGCAGCTTGCGAACGAGCGGGAGGACCGGGGAGCTGTTTTTT
CDR3aa: CASSLRTSGRTGELFF

j_gene: TRBJ2-2
d_gene: .
abundance: few
v_gene: TRBV5-4
CDR3nt: TGTGCCAGCAGCTTGGCCAGCTTACACACCGGGGAGCTGTTTTTT
CDR3aa: CASSLASLHTGELFF

j_gene: TRBJ1-2
d_gene: .
abundance: many
v_gene: TRBV5-1
CDR3nt: TGCGCCAGCAGCCCTGTGACGGAACCAGGTGGTGGCTACACCTTC
CDR3aa: CASSPVTEPGGGYTF

j_gene: TRBJ2-3
d_gene: TRBD2
abundance: .
v_gene: TRBV20-1
CDR3nt: TGCAGTGCAACACTAGCGGGGGCCACAGATACGCAGTATTTT
CDR3aa: CSATLAGATDTQYF

j_gene: TRBJ2-1
d_gene: TRBD2
abundance: many
v_gene: TRBV11-2
CDR3nt: TGTGCCAGCAGCCGGACTAGCGGGAGGGCCGCCTACAATGAGCAGTTCTTC
CDR3aa: CASSRTSGRAAYNEQFF

j_gene: TRBJ2-7
d_gene: TRBD1
abundance: few
v_gene: TRBV20-1
CDR3nt: TGCAGTGCTAGTGGGGGGTTGGGGACAGGTCCCTACGAGCAGTACTTC
CDR3aa: CSASGGLGTGPYEQYF

j_gene: TRBJ2-1
d_gene: .
abundance: .
v_gene: TRBV10-1
CDR3nt: TGCGCCAGCAGTGAGGGGACAACATACAATGAGCAGTTCTTC
CDR3aa: CASSEGTTYNEQFF